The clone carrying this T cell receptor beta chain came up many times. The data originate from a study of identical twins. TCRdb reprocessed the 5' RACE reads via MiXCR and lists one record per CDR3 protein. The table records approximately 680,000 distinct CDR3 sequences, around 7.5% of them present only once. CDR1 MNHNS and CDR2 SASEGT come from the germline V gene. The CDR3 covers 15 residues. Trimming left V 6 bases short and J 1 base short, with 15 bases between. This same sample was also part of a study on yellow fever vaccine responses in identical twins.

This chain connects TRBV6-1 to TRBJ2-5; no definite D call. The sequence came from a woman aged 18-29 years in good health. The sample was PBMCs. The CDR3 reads CASSPPRHPQETQYF. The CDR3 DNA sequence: TGTGCCAGCAGCCCACCAAGACACCCCCAAGAGACCCAGTACTTC.